The sequence of this TCR beta chain was determined in a study of blood T cell repertoires in COVID-19. Across the study: COVID-19 samples from acute and convalescent phases originated in the United States, Italy and Spain.

Only one count was recorded for this clone. This CDR3 is 19 amino acids long. The trim removed 4 bases at V and 5 bases at J, leaving 16 bases unmatched. CDR1 and CDR2 from the germline V gene are SGDLS and YYNGEE. Per the original methods: Using reference gene primer amplification, nucleated cell counts were estimated. The protocol was immunoSEQ multiplex PCR, while the TCRdb copy is restricted to in-frame clones and leaves out a portion. The DNA was the basis for D and trimming; V, J and clone size are from that table. The repertoire includes fewer than 30,000 clones, roughly nine tenths of them detected once, and about 16% sits in the top ten.

This TCR came from a human donor with active COVID-19. The donor label of this sample is uncertain. This rearrangement joins TRBV9 to TRBJ2-5, with 14 bases lining up with TRBD2. Sample: peripheral blood. In nucleotides, the CDR3 is TGTGCCAGCAGCCCCCGACTAGCGGGGGGGGGTCCTATGCCGGAGACCCAGTACTTC. It specifies CASSPRLAGGGPMPETQYF. The entire variable domain, with the rest obtained from reference TRBV9 and TRBJ2-5, is as follows: DSGVTQTPKHLITATGQRVTLRCSPRSGDLSVYWYQQSLDQGLQFLIQYYNGEERAKGNILERFSAQQFPDLHSELNLSSLELGDSALYFCASSPRLAGGGPMPETQYFGPGTRLLVL.